The clone carrying this T cell receptor beta chain was counted ten times or more. No antigen is known for it. As it was prepared, the TCRbeta library received unique molecular identifiers. TCRdb used MiXCR to reprocess the PCR reads, holding one entry per CDR3 protein. The sample includes some 450,000 distinct CDR3 sequences, around two fifths of them seen just once. Germline trimming cut 3 bases from V and 0 bases from J; bases unmatched to any gene: 7. This CDR3 contains 16 residues. The germline CDR1 and CDR2 sequences are DFQATT and SNEGSKA (reference sequence). This entry comes from a study of T-cell reconstitution after alpha-beta-depleted transplantation in children. Findings of the study overall: At the one-year point after transplant, T-cell counts and TCRbeta diversity were found to come mostly from T cells that had been newly produced. Expanded graft clones numbering several hundred reportedly gave rise to alpha-beta T cells about two months after transplant.

The chain employs TRBV20-1 and TRBJ2-2, with 7 bases fitting TRBD2. The material was PBMCs, obtained before TCRalphabeta/CD19-depleted stem cell transplant. The sequence was collected from a girl aged 2-9 years with aplastic anemia, due to receive a stem cell transplant. In nucleotides, the CDR3 is TGCAGTGCTAGGAGCGGGACGGCCACGAACACCGGGGAGCTGTTTTTT. Its protein is CSARSGTATNTGELFF.